This entry is about one T cell receptor (beta chain). The antigen is unknown. This specimen belongs to a study of T cell responses to AZD1222 COVID-19 vaccine. Study-level results: Spike-specific TCR breadth and depth rose after two AZD1222 doses. The donor cohort was predominantly white British with a female majority, and clonal diversity may have been underestimated.

V was pared by 3 bases and J by 9 bases, with 14 bases between. Germline V gene data show CDR1 as KGHDR and CDR2 as SFDVKD. This CDR3 spans 15 amino acids. Method: immunoSEQ multiplex PCR; TCRdb's copy keeps in-frame clones and lacks some. Among 150,000 to 160,000 clones listed, about 92% were seen once. This chain joins TRBV24-1 and TRBJ1-6; unclear D gene. The sequences come from peripheral blood, collected on day 0 of AZD1222 vaccination. The sequence derives from an adult in good health. For the CDR3, the DNA is TGTGCCACCAGTGATAGTCAATGGCCTGGTTCACCCCTCCACTTT. Protein product: CATSDSQWPGSPLHF.